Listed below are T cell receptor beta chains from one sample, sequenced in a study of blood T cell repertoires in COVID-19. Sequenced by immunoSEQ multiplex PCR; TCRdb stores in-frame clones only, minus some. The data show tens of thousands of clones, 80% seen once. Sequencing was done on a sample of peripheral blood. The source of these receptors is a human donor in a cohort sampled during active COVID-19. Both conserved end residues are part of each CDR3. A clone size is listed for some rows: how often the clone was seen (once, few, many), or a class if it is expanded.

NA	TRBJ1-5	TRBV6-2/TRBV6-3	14	CASSGQGGHQPQHF
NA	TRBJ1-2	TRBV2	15	CASSPDRDLGEGYTF
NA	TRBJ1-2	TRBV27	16	CASRHTGQGAIYGYTF
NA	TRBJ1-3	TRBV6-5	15	CASIKAGDSGNTIYF
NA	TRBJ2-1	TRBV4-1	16	CASSPFGASSYNEQFF
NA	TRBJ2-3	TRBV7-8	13	CASSPPYTDTQYF
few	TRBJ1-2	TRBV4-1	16	CASSQSGPIANYGYTF
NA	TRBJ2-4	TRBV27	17	CASSLSGVDWVGNIQYF
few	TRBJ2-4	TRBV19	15	CASSTTGGAGNIQYF
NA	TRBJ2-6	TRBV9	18	CASSGSGHTLSGANVLTF
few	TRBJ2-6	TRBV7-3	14	CASSLQGGQSVLTF
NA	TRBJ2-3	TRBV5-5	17	CASSLVLVGDATDTQYF
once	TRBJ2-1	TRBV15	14	CATSRELDRGRKFF
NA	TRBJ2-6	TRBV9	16	CATGASYESGANVLTF
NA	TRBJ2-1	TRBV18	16	CASSPEAGVSYNEQFF
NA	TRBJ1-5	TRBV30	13	CAWSGQGIQPQHF
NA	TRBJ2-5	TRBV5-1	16	CASSLEPRKSWETQYF
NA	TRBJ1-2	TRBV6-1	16	CASSATGEEANYGYTF
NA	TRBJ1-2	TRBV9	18	CASSVNPGQAKTNYGYTF